These T cell receptor beta chains were read from a single sample in a study of T cell changes during pregnancy in multiple sclerosis. Data came from immunoSEQ multiplex PCR; TCRdb stores just in-frame clones and leaves some out. The repertoire has roughly 67,000 clones, approximately 93% of them found once; the top ten carry approximately 1.4%. Sequencing used peripheral blood, obtained in the second trimester of pregnancy. The source is a female donor with multiple sclerosis, enrolled in a pregnancy study. The CDR3 runs from the conserved cysteine through the conserved F or W. The D gene is left open where the match is weak. Where a row states a size, it is once, few, many or the class of an expanded clone; other rows omit it.

>NA|once|TRBV18|TRBJ1-1
CASSPRSETSKAFF
TGTGCCAGCTCACCCCGGTCCGAAACCTCCAAAGCTTTCTTT
>NA|NA|TRBV19|TRBJ1-3
CASSIGTGSTGNTIYF
TGTGCCAGTAGTATTGGCACAGGTTCTACTGGAAACACCATATATTTT
>TRBD2|NA|TRBV29-1|TRBJ2-1
CSVLGLADNEQFF
TGCAGCGTATTGGGACTAGCGGACAATGAGCAGTTCTTC
>TRBD2|NA|TRBV6-5|TRBJ2-2
CASGLAGDGTGELFF
TGTGCCAGTGGACTAGCGGGAGATGGCACCGGGGAGCTGTTTTTT
>NA|NA|TRBV11-2|TRBJ2-5
CASSFTGSQETQYF
TGTGCCAGCAGCTTCACAGGGAGCCAAGAGACCCAGTACTTC
>TRBD2|NA|TRBV30|TRBJ2-7
CAWGLAGGMGYEQYF
TGTGCCTGGGGACTAGCGGGAGGAATGGGCTACGAGCAGTACTTC
>TRBD1|once|TRBV20-1|TRBJ1-3
CSAQTGSTIYF
TGCAGTGCTCAGACAGGGTCCACCATATATTTT
>TRBD2|NA|TRBV19|TRBJ2-7
CASRRGDGDYEQYF
TGTGCCAGTCGTCGGGGGGACGGAGACTACGAGCAGTACTTC
>TRBD1|NA|TRBV29-1|TRBJ2-2
CSVSGGLTGELFF
TGCAGCGTTTCAGGGGGCTTGACCGGGGAGCTGTTTTTT
>TRBD2|NA|TRBV5-6|TRBJ2-3
CASSLTRTRATRTDTQYF
TGTGCCAGCAGCTTGACCCGGACTAGAGCGACTCGCACAGATACGCAGTATTTT
>NA|NA|TRBV13|TRBJ2-2
CASSLDLGQGTGELFF
TGTGCCAGCAGCTTAGACCTAGGACAAGGCACCGGGGAGCTGTTTTTT
>TRBD2|once|TRBV18|TRBJ2-1
CASSPALAGGGDEQFF
TGTGCCAGCTCACCTGCACTAGCGGGAGGAGGGGATGAGCAGTTCTTC
>NA|once|TRBV5-1|TRBJ2-7
CASRSQEISEQYF
TGCGCCAGCCGTTCACAGGAGATCTCCGAGCAGTACTTC
>NA|NA|TRBV10-3|TRBJ1-2
CAISESPNYGYTF
TGTGCCATCAGTGAATCCCCAAACTATGGCTACACCTTC
>NA|NA|TRBV14|TRBJ1-1
CASSQDVKRNTEAFF
TGTGCCAGCAGCCAAGATGTCAAGAGGAACACTGAAGCTTTCTTT
>TRBD1|NA|TRBV27|TRBJ1-5
CASRQGHQPQHF
TGTGCCAGCAGACAGGGGCATCAGCCCCAGCATTTT
>NA|NA|TRBV2|TRBJ2-5
CASMGRQETQYF
TGTGCCAGCATGGGCCGACAAGAGACCCAGTACTTC
>TRBD1|NA|TRBV7-8|TRBJ1-5
CASSLLRGTGGRQPQHF
TGTGCCAGCAGCTTACTGAGGGGGACAGGGGGTCGACAGCCCCAGCATTTT
>TRBD1|NA|TRBV6-5|TRBJ1-2
CASSYQGTGRGYTF
TGTGCCAGCAGTTACCAAGGGACAGGGCGAGGCTACACCTTC
>TRBD2|NA|TRBV25-1|TRBJ2-1
CASSDLSLAGGNEQFF
TGTGCCAGCAGTGACTTATCGCTAGCGGGAGGCAATGAGCAGTTCTTC
>TRBD1|NA|TRBV5-1|TRBJ2-3
CASSIGQGKTDTQYF
TGCGCCAGCAGCATAGGACAGGGGAAAACAGATACGCAGTATTTT
>TRBD2|NA|TRBV6-1|TRBJ2-7
CASSDPSGSVYEQYF
TGTGCCAGCAGTGATCCCAGCGGGAGTGTCTACGAGCAGTACTTC
>TRBD1|few|TRBV5-1|TRBJ1-1
CASSPRQGTEAFF
TGCGCCAGCAGCCCCCGACAGGGCACTGAAGCTTTCTTT
>NA|few|TRBV11-2|TRBJ2-3
CASSLSPSQYF
TGTGCCAGCTCCTTAAGCCCTAGTCAGTATTTT
>NA|few|TRBV11-2|TRBJ2-2
CASSPPNTGELFF
TGTGCCAGCAGCCCTCCTAACACCGGGGAGCTGTTTTTT
>TRBD1|NA|TRBV27|TRBJ1-2
CASSLGQGATSGYTF
TGTGCCAGCAGTTTAGGACAGGGGGCGACCAGTGGCTACACCTTC
>NA|NA|TRBV6-1|TRBJ2-6
CASSEDSSGANVPTF
TGTGCCAGCAGTGAAGACAGCTCTGGGGCCAACGTCCCGACTTTC